A single sample is the source of the 24 T cell receptor beta chains below, sequenced in a study of blood T cells in healthy people across ages. Alongside a J-beta primer mix, a sample-barcoded 5' primer served in a second PCR lasting 7 to 11 cycles. TCRdb used MiXCR to reprocess the 5' RACE reads, holding one entry per CDR3 protein. Here the sample spans around 800,000 distinct CDR3 sequences, less than 70% being singletons. The sample consisted of blood. The receptor set was obtained from an elderly man in good health.

The chain carries TRBV7-9 and TRBJ2-2; TRBD2 aligns across 8 bases. V was clipped by 8 bases and J by 0 bases; unmatched bases: 5. This CDR3 is built from 15 residues. Germline values: CDR1 SEHNR, CDR2 FQNEAQ (reference sequence). The CDR3 sequence is CASCLSGTNTGELFF. The DNA of the CDR3 is TGTGCCAGCTGCCTTAGCGGGACGAACACCGGGGAGCTGTTTTTT.

Of note for this clonotype: A much larger clone differs by one base, so this may be a read error. The chain links TRBV20-1 to TRBJ2-7; D is possibly TRBD2 (6 bases). In germline, CDR1 is DFQATT, CDR2 SNEGSKA (reference sequence). The CDR3 totals 13 residues. The V end was cut by 6 bases, the J end by 7 bases, with 19 bases between. The CDR3 DNA sequence: TGCAGTGCATTGAGCGGGTCCTCCCCTGAGCAGTACTTC. Translating gives CSALSGSSPEQYF.

This sequence joins TRBV7-9 and TRBJ2-1, with D tentatively TRBD1 or TRBD2 (5 bases each). CDR3 size: 15 residues. Looked up from germline, CDR1 is SEHNR and CDR2 is FQNEAQ (reference sequence). Deletions cut 5 bases from V and 6 bases from J, with 17 bases between. This chain's CDR3 is CASSLGRHPSNEQFF. Written as DNA, the CDR3 is TGTGCCAGCAGCCTGGGACGGCACCCGTCCAATGAGCAGTTCTTC.

The V gene is TRBV27, the J gene TRBJ2-7, with no clear D. The V gene lost 6 bases and the J gene lost 1 base, with 13 bases spanning the gap. Germline V gives CDR1 MNHEY, CDR2 SMNVEV (reference sequence). The CDR3 has 14 amino acids. CDR3 nucleotides: TGTGCCAGCAGACCCGTCGACGGATCCTACGAGCAGTACTTC. Translating it yields CASRPVDGSYEQYF.

This clonotype was recorded only once. Here the CDR3 reads CATSDQRQGAYNEQFF. The CDR3 region has the DNA TGTGCCACCAGTGATCAGCGACAGGGAGCCTACAATGAGCAGTTCTTC. This chain links TRBV24-1 with TRBJ2-1; 7 positions match TRBD1. Germline V gene sequence: CDR1 KGHDR, CDR2 SFDVKD. This CDR3 spans 16 amino acids. The V segment lost 3 bases and the J segment 2 bases; nucleotides outside the gene matches: 6.

This clonotype has more than one count but fewer than ten. V usage is TRBV20-1 and J usage is TRBJ2-1, with D perhaps matching TRBD2 (6 bases). Germline CDR1 is DFQATT and CDR2 is SNEGSKA (reference sequence). CDR3 length equals 14 residues. The V end lost 3 bases, the J end lost 2 bases, and 11 bases lay between the germline ends. CDR3 coding DNA: TGCAGTGCTAGCCCTAGCGTGGCCTACAATGAGCAGTTCTTC. Its translation: CSASPSVAYNEQFF.

The V gene is TRBV5-1, the J gene TRBJ2-7, with 7 bases fitting TRBD1. CDR3 length equals 13 residues. J lost 7 bases, V lost 5 bases, and 9 bases had no gene match. Germline values: CDR1 SGHRS, CDR2 YFSETQ. For the CDR3, the DNA is TGCGCCAGCAGTGCTGAGGGGGCGAAAGAGCAGTACTTC. Encoded protein: CASSAEGAKEQYF.

The gene calls are TRBV20-1 and TRBJ2-1; weak D call: TRBD2 (6 bases). V shed 3 bases and J shed 4 bases, with 16 bases lying between them. CDR3 length: 15 residues. Germline values: CDR1 DFQATT, CDR2 SNEGSKA (reference sequence). This CDR3 reads CSARGTSGGYNEQFF. CDR3 DNA sequence: TGCAGTGCTAGGGGGACTTCTGGGGGTTACAATGAGCAGTTCTTC.

The V call is TRBV12-3 or TRBV12-4, the J call TRBJ2-7, with 7 bases lining up with TRBD2. J was trimmed by 1 base and V by 5 bases; bases with no gene match: 8. The CDR3 extends over 15 amino acids. The CDR3 DNA is TGTGCCAGCAGTGGGAGCGGGGTGGGTTCCTACGAGCAGTACTTC. Translating gives CASSGSGVGSYEQYF.

The gene calls are TRBV7-9 and TRBJ2-5; tentative D call: TRBD2 (6 bases). The V gene's germline CDR1 is SEHNR and CDR2 FQNEAQ (reference sequence). This CDR3 contains 16 residues. The V end was cut by 6 bases, the J end by 2 bases, with 19 bases between. CDR3 residues: CASRSFGRGEQETQYF. The CDR3 bases are TGTGCCAGCAGATCCTTTGGGCGGGGCGAACAAGAGACCCAGTACTTC.

DNA for the CDR3: TGTGCCAGCACCATGGCGAGGGCCGGGGCCAACGTCCTGACTTTC. Its translation is CASTMARAGANVLTF. The rearrangement uses TRBV12-3 or TRBV12-4 and TRBJ2-6; weak D call: TRBD2 (5 bases). Trimming stripped 7 bases from V and 4 bases from J, with 14 bases between. The CDR3 sequence is 15 residues long.

The chain recombines TRBV20-1 with TRBJ2-7; 9 bases map to TRBD1. This CDR3 comprises 15 residues. CDR1 and CDR2 from the germline V gene are DFQATT and SNEGSKA (reference sequence). The V gene end was trimmed by 6 bases and the J gene end by 0 bases; junction bases not matched to a gene: 9. The CDR3 coding sequence is TGCAGTGCCAACCTTGGGACAGGGACCTCCTACGAGCAGTACTTC. Its protein product is CSANLGTGTSYEQYF.

The CDR3 loop is CASSSLAVSYNEQYF. For the CDR3, the DNA is TGCGCCAGCAGCTCGCTAGCGGTCTCCTACAATGAGCAGTACTTC. V is TRBV5-1 and J is TRBJ2-1, with 7 bases fitting TRBD2. The DNA end is a closer match to TRBJ2-7, so the J assignment may be wrong. CDR1 and CDR2 from the germline V gene are SGHRS and YFSETQ. This CDR3 spans 15 amino acids.

The chain recombines TRBV5-1 with TRBJ2-1; 8 bases are shared with TRBD2. This CDR3 is built from 16 residues. Germline CDR1 reads SGHRS; CDR2 reads YFSETQ. Losses at the gene ends were 4 bases for V and 7 bases for J; bases not matched to a gene: 13. The CDR3 nucleotides read TGCGCCAGCAGCCCTCAGTCGGGGGGGCTTTTGAATGAGCAGTTCTTC. This sequence encodes CASSPQSGGLLNEQFF. The full variable domain, its missing parts supplied by reference TRBV5-1 and TRBJ2-1, is KAGVTQTPRYLIKTRGQQVTLSCSPISGHRSVSWYQQTPGQGLQFLFEYFSETQRNKGNFPGRFSGRQFSNSRSEMNVSTLELGDSALYLCASSPQSGGLLNEQFFGPGTRLTVL.

This clonotype was seen a handful of times. The gene calls are TRBV10-3 and TRBJ2-7, with 8 bases that match TRBD2. Trimming at V came to 5 bases and at J to 6 bases, leaving 6 bases not matched to a gene. Germline CDR1 reads ENHRY; CDR2 reads SYGVKD. The CDR3 has 13 residues. CDR3 DNA sequence: TGTGCCATCAGTCCGGGACTAGAAGGCGAGCAGTACTTC. It codes for CAISPGLEGEQYF.

The V call is TRBV7-2, the J call TRBJ2-4, with 8 positions matching TRBD2. CDR1 and CDR2 from the germline V gene are SGHTA and FQGNSA. J lost 13 bases, V lost 1 base, and 9 bases had no gene match. This CDR3 has 14 residues. The CDR3 spells CASSLGVAGRIQYF. The CDR3 coding sequence is TGTGCCAGCAGCTTAGGAGTAGCGGGAAGAATCCAGTACTTC. The complete variable domain, with remaining parts taken from reference TRBV7-2 and TRBJ2-4, reads GAGVSQSPSNKVTEKGKDVELRCDPISGHTALYWYRQSLGQGLEFLIYFQGNSAPDKSGLPSDRFSAERTGGSVSTLTIQRTQQEDSAVYLCASSLGVAGRIQYFGAGTRLSVL.

The V call is TRBV4-1, the J call TRBJ2-7; a possible D gene is TRBD2 (6 bases). CDR1 and CDR2 (germline): MGHRA, YSYEKL. The V gene lost 0 bases and the J gene lost 3 bases, with 15 bases spanning the gap. The CDR3 has 16 amino acids. Here the CDR3 reads CASSQDPDGRNYEQYF. CDR3 nucleotides: TGCGCCAGCAGCCAAGATCCGGACGGGAGAAACTACGAGCAGTACTTC.

CDR3 protein: CASSSGSGAKNIQYF. The CDR3 DNA follows: TGCGCCAGCAGCTCGGGCAGCGGAGCCAAAAACATTCAGTACTTC. The chain combines TRBV5-1 with TRBJ2-4, with D possibly TRBD2 on 5 matching bases. Trimming pared 3 bases from V and 0 bases from J, leaving 10 bases between. Germline CDR1 reads SGHRS; CDR2 reads YFSETQ. The CDR3 length is 15 residues.

The J gene is TRBJ2-5, the V gene TRBV5-6, with TRBD1 matching 9 bases. CDR1 is SGHDT, CDR2 YYEEEE, per germline. With 4 bases clipped from V and 5 bases from J, the junction kept 9 bases outside the gene matches. This CDR3 region has 15 residues. CDR3 residues: CASSPKGQGGETQYF. Written as DNA, the CDR3 is TGTGCCAGCAGCCCTAAGGGACAGGGAGGGGAGACCCAGTACTTC.

This clonotype was observed a handful of times. The rearrangement links TRBV12-3 or TRBV12-4 to TRBJ2-3; TRBD2 agrees at 15 bases. The CDR3 is 20 amino acids. The V gene end was trimmed by 6 bases and the J gene end by 2 bases; junction bases not matched to a gene: 15. The CDR3: CASRFRFRGLAGGHTDTQYF. CDR3 nucleotides: TGTGCCAGCAGATTTCGTTTCAGGGGACTAGCGGGAGGCCACACAGATACGCAGTATTTT.

There are many counts of this clonotype. The chain combines TRBV29-1 with TRBJ2-3, with 7 bases that match TRBD1. Looked up from germline, CDR1 is SQVTM and CDR2 is ANQGSEA. V dropped 1 base and J dropped 14; count of bases not matched to a gene: 9. The CDR3 loop spans 12 amino acids. The CDR3 spells CSVEGGDRYAYF. Written as DNA, the CDR3 is TGCAGCGTTGAAGGTGGGGACAGATACGCGTATTTT.

This rearrangement joins TRBV5-1 to TRBJ2-4; 11 bases align to TRBD2. The J call is uncertain, as TRBJ2-7 better fits the DNA end. The CDR3 is 14 amino acids. Per germline, CDR1 SGHRS and CDR2 YFSETQ. The chain's CDR3 is CASSQQLAGGEQYF. The CDR3 DNA reads TGCGCCAGCAGCCAACAGCTAGCGGGGGGCGAGCAGTACTTC.

In this sample, this clonotype turned up once. CDR3 coding DNA: TGCGCCAGCAGCCCACGCTGGGCGGCGAATGAAAAACTGTTTTTT. Translating it yields CASSPRWAANEKLFF. The chain combines TRBV5-1 with TRBJ1-4, with D unclear. Germline assignment: CDR1 SGHRS and CDR2 YFSETQ. This CDR3 is 15 amino acids long. V was clipped by 4 bases and J by 5 bases, with 15 bases between them.

The sample holds one count of this clonotype. The chain is built from TRBV29-1 and TRBJ2-7, with a weak D call TRBD2 (6 bases). CDR3 length equals 12 residues. V was shortened by 1 base and J by 7 bases, with 11 bases between the two germline ends. CDR1 SQVTM and CDR2 ANQGSEA come from the germline V gene. CDR3 in DNA: TGCAGCGTTGAAGCGGGAGTAAGGGAGCAGTACTTC. Translated, it gives CSVEAGVREQYF.